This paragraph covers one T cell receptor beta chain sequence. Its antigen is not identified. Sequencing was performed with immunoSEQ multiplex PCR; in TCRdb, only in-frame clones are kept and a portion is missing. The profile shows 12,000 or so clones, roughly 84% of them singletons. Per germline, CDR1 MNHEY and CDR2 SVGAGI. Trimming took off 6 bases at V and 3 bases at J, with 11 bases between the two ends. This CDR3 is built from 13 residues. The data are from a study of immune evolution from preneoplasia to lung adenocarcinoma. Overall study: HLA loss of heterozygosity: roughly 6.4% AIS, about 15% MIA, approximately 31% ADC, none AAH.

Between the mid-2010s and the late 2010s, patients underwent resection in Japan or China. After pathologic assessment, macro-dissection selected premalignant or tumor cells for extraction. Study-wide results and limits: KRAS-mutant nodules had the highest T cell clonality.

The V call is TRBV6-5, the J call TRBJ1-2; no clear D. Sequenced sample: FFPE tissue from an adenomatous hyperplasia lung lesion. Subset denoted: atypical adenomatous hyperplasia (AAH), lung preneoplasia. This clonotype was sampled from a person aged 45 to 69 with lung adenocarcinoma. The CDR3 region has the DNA TGTGCCAGCAGATCCGGTTTGTACTATGGCTACACCTTC. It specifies CASRSGLYYGYTF.